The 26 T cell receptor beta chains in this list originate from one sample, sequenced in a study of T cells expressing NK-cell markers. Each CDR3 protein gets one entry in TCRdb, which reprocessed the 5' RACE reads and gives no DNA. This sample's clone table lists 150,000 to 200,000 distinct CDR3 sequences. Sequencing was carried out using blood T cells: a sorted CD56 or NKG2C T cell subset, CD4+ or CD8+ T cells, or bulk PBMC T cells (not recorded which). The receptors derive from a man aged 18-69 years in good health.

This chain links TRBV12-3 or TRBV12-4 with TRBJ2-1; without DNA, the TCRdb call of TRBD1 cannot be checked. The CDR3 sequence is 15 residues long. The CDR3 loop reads CASSLAGGNYNEQFF.

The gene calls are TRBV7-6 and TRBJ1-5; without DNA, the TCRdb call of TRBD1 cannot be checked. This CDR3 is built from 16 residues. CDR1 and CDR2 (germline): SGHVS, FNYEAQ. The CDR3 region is CASSLGGRASNQPQHF.

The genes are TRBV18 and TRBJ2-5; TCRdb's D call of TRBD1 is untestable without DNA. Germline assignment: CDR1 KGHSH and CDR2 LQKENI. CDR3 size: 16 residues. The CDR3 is CASSSQQGEGQETQYF.

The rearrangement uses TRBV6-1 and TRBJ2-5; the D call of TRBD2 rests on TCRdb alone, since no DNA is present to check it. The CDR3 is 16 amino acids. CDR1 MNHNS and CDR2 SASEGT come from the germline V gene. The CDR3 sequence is CASSETQLAIRETQYF.

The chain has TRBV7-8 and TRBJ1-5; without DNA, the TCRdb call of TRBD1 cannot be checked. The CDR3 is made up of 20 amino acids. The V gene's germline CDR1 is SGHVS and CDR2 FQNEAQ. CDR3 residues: CASSLVVSKKRGYSNQPQHF.

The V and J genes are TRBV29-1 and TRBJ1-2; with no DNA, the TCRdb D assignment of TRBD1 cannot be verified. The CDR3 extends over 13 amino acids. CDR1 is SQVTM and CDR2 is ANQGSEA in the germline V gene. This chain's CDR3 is CSVVGGLFYGYTF.

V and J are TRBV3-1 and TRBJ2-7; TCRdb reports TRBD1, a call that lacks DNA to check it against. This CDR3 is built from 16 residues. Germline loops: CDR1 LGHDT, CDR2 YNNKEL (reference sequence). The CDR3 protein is CASSAPGHLRLYEQYF.

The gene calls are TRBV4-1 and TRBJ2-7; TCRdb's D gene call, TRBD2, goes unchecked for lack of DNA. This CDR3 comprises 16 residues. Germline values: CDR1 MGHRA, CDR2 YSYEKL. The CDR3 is CASSQDPFGLAREQYF.

The CDR3 region is CASSPTNTGVNTEAFF. The rearrangement links TRBV7-9 to TRBJ1-1; TCRdb lists TRBD1, though no DNA is available to test this call. The CDR3 is 16 residues long. The germline V gene encodes CDR1 SEHNR and CDR2 FQNEAQ (reference sequence).

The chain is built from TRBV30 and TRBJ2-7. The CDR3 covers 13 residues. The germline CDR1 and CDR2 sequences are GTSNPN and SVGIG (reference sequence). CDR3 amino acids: CAWIRDPENEQYF.

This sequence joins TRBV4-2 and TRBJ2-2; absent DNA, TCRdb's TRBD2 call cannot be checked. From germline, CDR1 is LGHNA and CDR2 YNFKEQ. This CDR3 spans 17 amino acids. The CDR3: CASSHPGGTAFGGELFF.

This CDR3 is CASASGHNEQFF. This chain links TRBV2 with TRBJ2-1; TCRdb returns TRBD2, unconfirmable since there is no DNA. Germline loops: CDR1 SNHLY, CDR2 FYNNEI. This CDR3 region has 12 residues.

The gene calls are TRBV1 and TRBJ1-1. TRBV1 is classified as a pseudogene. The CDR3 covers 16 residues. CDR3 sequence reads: CTSSQYNPGHSTEAFF.

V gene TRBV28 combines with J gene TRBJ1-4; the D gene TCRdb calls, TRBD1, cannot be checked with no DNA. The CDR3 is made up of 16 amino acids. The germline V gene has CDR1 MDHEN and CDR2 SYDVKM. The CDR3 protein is CASSGSSRAANEKLFF.

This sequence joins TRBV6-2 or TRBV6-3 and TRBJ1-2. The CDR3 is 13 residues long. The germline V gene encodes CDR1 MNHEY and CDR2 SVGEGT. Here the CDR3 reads CASSLSGTWGYTF.

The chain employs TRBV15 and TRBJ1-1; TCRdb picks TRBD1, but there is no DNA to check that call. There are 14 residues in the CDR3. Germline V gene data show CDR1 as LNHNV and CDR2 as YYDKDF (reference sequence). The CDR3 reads CATSIGAENTEAFF.

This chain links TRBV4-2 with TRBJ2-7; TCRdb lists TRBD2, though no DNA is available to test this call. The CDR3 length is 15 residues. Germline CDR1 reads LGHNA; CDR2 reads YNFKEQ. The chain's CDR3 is CASSQWTSGDYEQYF.

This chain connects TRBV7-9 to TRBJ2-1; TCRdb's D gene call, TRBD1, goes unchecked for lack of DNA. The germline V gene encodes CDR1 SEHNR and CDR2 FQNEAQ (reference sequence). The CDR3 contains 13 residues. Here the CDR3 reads CASRGTGLNEQFF.

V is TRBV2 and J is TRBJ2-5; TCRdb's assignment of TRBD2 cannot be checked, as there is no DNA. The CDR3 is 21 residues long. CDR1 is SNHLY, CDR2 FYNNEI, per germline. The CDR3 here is CASSDSGGTAIARRYQETQYF. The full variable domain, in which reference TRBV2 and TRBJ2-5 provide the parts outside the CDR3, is EPEVTQTPSHQVTQMGQEVILRCVPISNHLYFYWYRQILGQKVEFLVSFYNNEISEKSEIFDDQFSVERPDGSNFTLKIRSTKLEDSAMYFCASSDSGGTAIARRYQETQYFGPGTRLLVL.

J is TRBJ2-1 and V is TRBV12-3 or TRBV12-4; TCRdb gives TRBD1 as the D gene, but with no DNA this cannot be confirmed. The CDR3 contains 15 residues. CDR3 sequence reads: CASRAPGQTLNEQFF.

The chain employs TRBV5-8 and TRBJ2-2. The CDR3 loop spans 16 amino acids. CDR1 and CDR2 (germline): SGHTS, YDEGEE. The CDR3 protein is CASSLVSSPGTGELFF.

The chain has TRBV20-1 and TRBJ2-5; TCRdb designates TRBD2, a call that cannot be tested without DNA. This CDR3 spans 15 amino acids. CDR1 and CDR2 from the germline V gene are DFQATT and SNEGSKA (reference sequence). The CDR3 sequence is CSARDLQGLGETQYF.

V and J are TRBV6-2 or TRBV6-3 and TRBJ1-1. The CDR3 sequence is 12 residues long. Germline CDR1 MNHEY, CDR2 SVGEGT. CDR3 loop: CASSYEEIEAFF.

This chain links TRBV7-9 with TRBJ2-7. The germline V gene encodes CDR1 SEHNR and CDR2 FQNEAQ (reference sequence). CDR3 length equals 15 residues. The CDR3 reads CASSYVLGDSYEQYF.

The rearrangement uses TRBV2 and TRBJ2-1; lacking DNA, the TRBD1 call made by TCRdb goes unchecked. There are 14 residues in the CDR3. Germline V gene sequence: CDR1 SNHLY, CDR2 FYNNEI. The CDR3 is CASSVEGVDNEQFF.

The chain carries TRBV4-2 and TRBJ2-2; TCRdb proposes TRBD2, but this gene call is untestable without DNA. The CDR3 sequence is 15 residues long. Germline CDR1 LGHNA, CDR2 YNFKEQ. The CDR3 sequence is CASSQRREGGGELFF.